This T cell receptor (beta chain) was recovered during a study of cytomegalovirus exposure and HLA in healthy donors. About the study: The same platform used for the 500 to 850 first-cohort repertoires was also used for the roughly 120 validation repertoires, as a later analysis reported.

Germline V lookup: CDR1 MGHRA, CDR2 YSYEKL. This CDR3 has 15 amino acids. V was trimmed by 4 bases and J by 0 bases, leaving 13 bases between them. A remark on this clone: No antigen is known for it.

Using immunoSEQ multiplex PCR, the repertoire was profiled, and TCRdb retains in-frame clones only, with some absent. The sample lists more than 95,000 clones; about 82% were seen once. Overall study findings and caveats: Specificity of a few CMV-associated chains for CMV antigens was verified in vitro. Among TCR beta chains, those listed as cytomegalovirus-associated numbered over 150.

The TCR sequence derives from a man between 18 and 35 years old in good health and CMV-seronegative. The sample consisted of PBMCs. The rearrangement links TRBV4-1 to TRBJ2-7, with D hard to call. CDR3 coding DNA: TGCGCCAGCAGCCTGACCGGGTCCCACTCCTACGAGCAGTACTTC. Translation gives CASSLTGSHSYEQYF.